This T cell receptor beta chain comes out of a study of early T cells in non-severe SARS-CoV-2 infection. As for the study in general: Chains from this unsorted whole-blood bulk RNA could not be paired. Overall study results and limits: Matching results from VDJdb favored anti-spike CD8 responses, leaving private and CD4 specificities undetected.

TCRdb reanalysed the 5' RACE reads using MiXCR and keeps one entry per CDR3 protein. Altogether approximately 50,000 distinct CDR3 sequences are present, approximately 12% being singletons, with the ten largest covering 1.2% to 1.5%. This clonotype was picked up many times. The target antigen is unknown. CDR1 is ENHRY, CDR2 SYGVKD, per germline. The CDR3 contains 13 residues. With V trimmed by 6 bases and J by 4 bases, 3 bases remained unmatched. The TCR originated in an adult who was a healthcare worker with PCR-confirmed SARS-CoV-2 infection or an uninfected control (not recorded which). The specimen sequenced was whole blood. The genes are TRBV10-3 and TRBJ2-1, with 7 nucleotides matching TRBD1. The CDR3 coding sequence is TGTGCCATCAGCTTGGACAGGTACAATGAGCAGTTCTTC. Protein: CAISLDRYNEQFF.